This is a list of T cell receptor beta chains from one sample in a study of T cells after yellow fever vaccination. One entry per CDR3 protein, called by TCRdb with MiXCR from the 5' RACE reads. This sample has some 320,000 distinct CDR3 sequences, with approximately 4% found just once. The sample consisted of PBMCs, taken 5 days after the yellow fever booster vaccination. The receptors originated from a man aged 18 to 30 who received the YFV17D yellow fever vaccine. The CDR3 runs from the conserved cysteine through the conserved F or W. D genes are given only for firm matches. Clone size is stated in some rows and not others, as once, few, many or a class when expanded.

TRBJ1-5 | . | TRBV5-5 | . | TGTGCCAGCACCAGAAACGCCCCGGGCAATCAGCCCCAGCATTTT | CASTRNAPGNQPQHF
TRBJ1-5 | . | TRBV12-3/TRBV12-4 | . | TGTGCCAGCAGTTTTACCCAGGGAAGTCAGCCCCAGCATTTT | CASSFTQGSQPQHF
TRBJ2-2 | few | TRBV7-3 | . | TGTGCCAGCAGCTTAAACATGGGACCCTACGGGGAGCTGTTTTTT | CASSLNMGPYGELFF
TRBJ2-5 | . | TRBV5-1 | . | TGCGCCAGCAGCTGGGAGGAGACCCAGTACTTC | CASSWEETQYF
TRBJ1-6 | few | TRBV10-3 | TRBD1 | TGTGCCATCAGTGAGGTTTGGACAGGGACCAATTCACCCCTCCACTTT | CAISEVWTGTNSPLHF
TRBJ1-2 | . | TRBV11-2 | . | TGTGCCAGCAGCCAAGAATCCGGGACATATTATGGCTACACCTTC | CASSQESGTYYGYTF
TRBJ2-1 | . | TRBV7-2 | TRBD2 | TGTGCCAGCAGCTTAGTGGGCGGGGGGACAATCAACAATGAGCAGTTCTTC | CASSLVGGGTINNEQFF
TRBJ1-3 | few | TRBV18 | . | TGTGCCAGCTCACCAAGGATGGAGGGATCTGGAAACACCATATATTTT | CASSPRMEGSGNTIYF
TRBJ1-6 | few | TRBV5-1 | . | TGCGCCAGCAGCTTGGGGGCCGAGGGTTCACCCCTCCACTTT | CASSLGAEGSPLHF
TRBJ2-5 | many | TRBV18 | TRBD1 | TGTGCCAGCTCACCACGGGGACAGAGGGACCAGTACTTC | CASSPRGQRDQYF
TRBJ1-5 | few | TRBV6-6 | . | TGTGCCAGCAGTTTCAGCCTCGGCGGCAATCAGCCCCAGCATTTT | CASSFSLGGNQPQHF
TRBJ2-3 | . | TRBV18 | . | TGTGCCAGCTCCCCCGTCGGGGCGGATACGCAGTATTTT | CASSPVGADTQYF
TRBJ2-1 | few | TRBV10-3 | . | TGTGCCATCAGTGAGGAAGGGGACAATGAGCAGTTCTTC | CAISEEGDNEQFF
TRBJ2-3 | . | TRBV7-3 | . | TGTGCCAGCAGCTTAGGGATGCCACCAGATACGCAGTATTTT | CASSLGMPPDTQYF
TRBJ1-4 | . | TRBV2 | TRBD1 | TGTGCCAGCAGTACCCCCAGGGGGACGGGAAATGAAAAACTGTTTTTT | CASSTPRGTGNEKLFF
TRBJ1-3 | . | TRBV25-1 | . | TGTGCCAGCAGGTCGAGCTCAAGCTCTGGAAACACCATATATTTT | CASRSSSSSGNTIYF
TRBJ1-1 | . | TRBV7-6 | . | TGTGCCAGCAGCCTGGGGGACGGGGGCACTGAAGCTTTCTTT | CASSLGDGGTEAFF
TRBJ2-1 | many | TRBV28 | . | TGTGCCAGCAGTTTATACGGGGGCCGATACAATGAGCAGTTCTTC | CASSLYGGRYNEQFF
TRBJ1-6 | . | TRBV6-2/TRBV6-3 | TRBD1 | TGTGCCAGCAGCCACGGACAGGGGCTCCACTTT | CASSHGQGLHF
TRBJ2-3 | few | TRBV7-2 | . | TGTGCCAGCAGCCAGTTTAGTAGGGGGGGGCTTTTTGAATTT | CASSQFSRGGLFEF
TRBJ2-3 | . | TRBV7-9 | TRBD2 | TGTGCCAGCAGCTGGGCGCCGGGACTAGCATCAGATACGCAGTATTTT | CASSWAPGLASDTQYF
TRBJ2-1 | . | TRBV11-2 | . | TGTGCCAGCAGACGTAGGTGGTTAGGGAAGGACGAGCAGTTCTTC | CASRRRWLGKDEQFF
TRBJ2-7 | few | TRBV20-1 | . | TGCAGTGCTAGAGAGGGGGCCTACGAGCAGTACTTC | CSAREGAYEQYF
TRBJ2-7 | few | TRBV9 | . | TGTGCCAGCAGCGTATCGGGGGGCCTGGGCGAGCAGTACTTC | CASSVSGGLGEQYF
TRBJ2-3 | many | TRBV7-8 | . | TGTGCCAGCCCTTCCGGGGATACGCAGTATTTT | CASPSGDTQYF
TRBJ1-2 | . | TRBV7-9 | . | TGTGCCAGCAGCTTAGCGGTGGGGCTAGGGCGCGGCTACACCTTC | CASSLAVGLGRGYTF
TRBJ2-3 | . | TRBV15 | . | TGTGCCACCAGCAGAGGAGCAAGGACAGATACGCAGTATTTT | CATSRGARTDTQYF
TRBJ1-1 | many | TRBV19 | . | TGTGCCAGCGCTTTGGGCCGGGATGGCACTGAAGCTTTCTTT | CASALGRDGTEAFF
TRBJ2-1 | many | TRBV18 | . | TGTGCCAGCTCACCTGCCTACAATGAGCAGTTCTTC | CASSPAYNEQFF
TRBJ2-3 | many | TRBV5-1 | . | TGCGCCAGCAGTCCGGGGAACATGGGGGGCACAGATACGCAGTATTTT | CASSPGNMGGTDTQYF
TRBJ2-5 | . | TRBV9 | TRBD2 | TGTGCCAGCAGTGACCTAGCGGGGGTAGAGACCCAGTACTTC | CASSDLAGVETQYF
TRBJ1-6 | few | TRBV4-1 | . | TGCGCCAGCAGCCTAAGTCCTCAGAGCTCCTATAATTCACCCCTCCACTTT | CASSLSPQSSYNSPLHF
TRBJ1-6 | few | TRBV28 | TRBD1 | TGTGCCAGCAGTGACAGGGTTGGGGCCTCACCCCTCCACTTT | CASSDRVGASPLHF
TRBJ2-2 | . | TRBV19 | . | TGTGCCAGTAGTATGGGGCCAAACACCGGGGAGCTGTTTTTT | CASSMGPNTGELFF
TRBJ2-1 | . | TRBV20-1 | . | TGCAGTGCTAGGCGTAGAGATTCCTACAATGAGCAGTTCTTC | CSARRRDSYNEQFF
TRBJ2-2 | many | TRBV11-2 | . | TGTGCCAGCAGCTTACTAGTTGCCGGGGAGCTGTTTTTT | CASSLLVAGELFF
TRBJ2-7 | . | TRBV19 | . | TGTGCCACCAGCTCCCCCCCACAGGTTTACGAGCAGTACTTC | CATSSPPQVYEQYF
TRBJ1-2 | . | TRBV19 | . | TGTGCCAGTAGAGCGGACACTTTCGGCTATGGCTTCACCTTC | CASRADTFGYGFTF
TRBJ2-1 | many | TRBV25-1 | . | TGTGCCAGCAGTGAACACGGGGCCTACAATGAGCAGTTCTTC | CASSEHGAYNEQFF
TRBJ1-4 | many | TRBV6-5 | . | TGTGCCAGCACCGGACGACGGGGGGCCGACGAAAAACTGTTTTTT | CASTGRRGADEKLFF
TRBJ2-1 | . | TRBV2 | . | TGTGCCAGCAGGCCCTGGGGGAATGAGCAGTTCTTC | CASRPWGNEQFF
TRBJ2-1 | few | TRBV7-2 | TRBD1 | TGTGCCAGCAGCTCCTGGACAGGATCCTACAATGAGCAGTTCTTC | CASSSWTGSYNEQFF
TRBJ1-5 | many | TRBV7-2 | . | TGTGCCAGCAGCCCTTCTACGATCCATAGCAATCAGCCCCAGCATTTT | CASSPSTIHSNQPQHF
TRBJ1-4 | many | TRBV4-1 | . | TGCGCCAGCAGCCAACCCACGCTTAATGAAAAACTGTTTTTT | CASSQPTLNEKLFF
TRBJ1-1 | few | TRBV12-3/TRBV12-4 | TRBD1 | TGTGCCAGCAGTTTCCCCGGACAGGCGGGAGCTTTCTTT | CASSFPGQAGAFF
TRBJ1-1 | . | TRBV7-9 | . | TGTGCCAGCAGCCGACTAGGGACGTTACCGGCGAACACTGAAGCTTTCTTT | CASSRLGTLPANTEAFF
TRBJ2-7 | many | TRBV6-2/TRBV6-3 | TRBD1 | TGTGCCAGCAGGGCCTGGACAGGGGGCTTCTACGAGCAGTACTTC | CASRAWTGGFYEQYF
TRBJ2-1 | few | TRBV5-6 | . | TGTGCCAGCAGCTTTCATTACAATGAGCAGTTCTTC | CASSFHYNEQFF
TRBJ1-3 | . | TRBV4-1 | TRBD1 | TGCGCCAGCAGCCACACAGGGACAGGTCCTGGAAACACCATATATTTT | CASSHTGTGPGNTIYF
TRBJ1-1 | . | TRBV5-1 | . | TGCGCCAGCGCAGGGAATCCGAACACTGAAGCTTTCTTT | CASAGNPNTEAFF
TRBJ2-7 | . | TRBV18 | . | TGTGCCAGCTCACCTAACTCGGTGGGAGTCGAGCAGTACTTC | CASSPNSVGVEQYF
TRBJ2-3 | few | TRBV6-2/TRBV6-3 | . | TGTGCCAGCAGGGCTCCGGGGGCAGATACGCAGTATTTT | CASRAPGADTQYF
TRBJ2-3 | . | TRBV20-1 | . | TGCAGTGCCCGGGACCCAAGGGCCAGCACAGATACGCAGTATTTT | CSARDPRASTDTQYF
TRBJ1-1 | . | TRBV7-2 | . | TGTGCCAGCAGCTTGTCATTGAGGACTGAAGCTTTCTTT | CASSLSLRTEAFF
TRBJ2-2 | . | TRBV7-2 | . | TGTGCCAGCAGCTGGGGGGCTCTGTCAACCGGGGAGCTGTTTTTT | CASSWGALSTGELFF
TRBJ2-7 | many | TRBV5-1 | TRBD2 | TGCGCCAGCGGAGTTGGGGGGGCCTACGAGCAGTACTTC | CASGVGGAYEQYF
TRBJ1-3 | few | TRBV5-4 | . | TGTGCCAGCAGCTTGGAATTGGACAGCTCTGGAAACACCATATATTTT | CASSLELDSSGNTIYF